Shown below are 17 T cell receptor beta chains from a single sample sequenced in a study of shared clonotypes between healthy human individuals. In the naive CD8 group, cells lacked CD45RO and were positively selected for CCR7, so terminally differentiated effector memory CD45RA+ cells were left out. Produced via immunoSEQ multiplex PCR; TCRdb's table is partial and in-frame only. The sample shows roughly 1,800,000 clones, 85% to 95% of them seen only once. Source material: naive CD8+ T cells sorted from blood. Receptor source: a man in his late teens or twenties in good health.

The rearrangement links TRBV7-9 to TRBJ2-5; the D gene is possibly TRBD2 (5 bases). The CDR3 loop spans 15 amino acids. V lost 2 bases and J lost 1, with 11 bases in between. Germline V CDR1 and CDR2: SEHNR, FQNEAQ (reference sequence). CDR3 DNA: TGTGCCAGCAGCTTAACGGAGGCAGTCCAAGAGACCCAGTACTTC. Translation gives CASSLTEAVQETQYF.

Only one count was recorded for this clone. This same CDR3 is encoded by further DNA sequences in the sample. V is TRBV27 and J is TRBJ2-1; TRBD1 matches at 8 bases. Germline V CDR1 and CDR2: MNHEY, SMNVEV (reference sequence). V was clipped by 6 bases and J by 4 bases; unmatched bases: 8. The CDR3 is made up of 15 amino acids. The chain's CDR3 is CASSFRGPTYNEQFF. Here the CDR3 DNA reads TGTGCCAGCAGCTTCAGGGGGCCGACATACAATGAGCAGTTCTTC.

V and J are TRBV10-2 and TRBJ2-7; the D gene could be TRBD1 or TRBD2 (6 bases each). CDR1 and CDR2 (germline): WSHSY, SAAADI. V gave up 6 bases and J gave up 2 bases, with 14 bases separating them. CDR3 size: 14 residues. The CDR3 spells CASSPGEVAYEQYF. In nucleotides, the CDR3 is TGCGCCAGCAGCCCAGGGGAGGTCGCCTACGAGCAGTACTTC.

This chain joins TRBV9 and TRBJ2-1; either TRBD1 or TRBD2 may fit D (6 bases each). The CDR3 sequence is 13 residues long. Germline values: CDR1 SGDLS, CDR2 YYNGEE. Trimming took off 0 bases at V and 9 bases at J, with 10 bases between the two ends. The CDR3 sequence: CASSVGWGAEQFF. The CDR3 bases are TGTGCCAGCAGCGTAGGATGGGGGGCTGAGCAGTTCTTC.

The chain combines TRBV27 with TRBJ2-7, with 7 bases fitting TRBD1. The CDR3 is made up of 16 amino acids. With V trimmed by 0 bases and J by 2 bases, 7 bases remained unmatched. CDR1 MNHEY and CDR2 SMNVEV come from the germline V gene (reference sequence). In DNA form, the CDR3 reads TGTGCCAGCAGTTTATCTATTGGGGACAGAACCTACGAGCAGTACTTC. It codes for CASSLSIGDRTYEQYF.

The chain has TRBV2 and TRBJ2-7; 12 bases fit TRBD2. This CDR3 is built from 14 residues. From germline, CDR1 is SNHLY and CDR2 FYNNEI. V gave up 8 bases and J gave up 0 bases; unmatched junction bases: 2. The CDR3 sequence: CASQGLAGSYEQYF. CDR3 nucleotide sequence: TGTGCCAGCCAGGGACTAGCGGGCTCCTACGAGCAGTACTTC.

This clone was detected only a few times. CDR3 loop: CASSPPRDSHQHNEQFF. CDR3 in DNA: TGTGCCAGCAGCCCGCCCCGGGACAGCCATCAACACAATGAGCAGTTCTTC. V usage is TRBV7-9 and J usage is TRBJ2-1, with 7 nucleotides matching TRBD1. The CDR3 sequence is 17 residues long. Trimming took 5 bases from V and 5 from J; bases not matched to a gene: 15. CDR1 SEHNR and CDR2 FQNEAQ come from the germline V gene (reference sequence).

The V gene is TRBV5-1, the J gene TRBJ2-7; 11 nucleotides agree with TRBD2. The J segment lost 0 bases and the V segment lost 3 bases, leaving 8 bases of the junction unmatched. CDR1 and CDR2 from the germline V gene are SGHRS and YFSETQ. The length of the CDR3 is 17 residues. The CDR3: CASSWLAGGSPSYEQYF. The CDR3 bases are TGCGCCAGCAGCTGGCTAGCGGGAGGATCCCCCTCCTACGAGCAGTACTTC.

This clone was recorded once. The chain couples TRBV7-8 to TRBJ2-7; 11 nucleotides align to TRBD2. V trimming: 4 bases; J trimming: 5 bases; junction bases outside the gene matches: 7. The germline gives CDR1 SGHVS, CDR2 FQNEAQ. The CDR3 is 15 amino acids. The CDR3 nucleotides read TGTGCCAGCAGCTACGTAGCGGGGGGGCCGGACGAGCAGTACTTC. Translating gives CASSYVAGGPDEQYF. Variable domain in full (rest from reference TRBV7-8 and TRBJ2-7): GAGVSQSPRYKVAKRGQDVALRCDPISGHVSLFWYQQALGQGPEFLTYFQNEAQLDKSGLPSDRFFAERPEGSVSTLKIQRTQQEDSAVYLCASSYVAGGPDEQYFGPGTRLTVT.

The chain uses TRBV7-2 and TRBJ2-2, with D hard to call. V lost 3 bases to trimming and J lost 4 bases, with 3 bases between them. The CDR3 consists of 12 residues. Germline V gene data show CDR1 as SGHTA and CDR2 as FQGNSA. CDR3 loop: CASSFPTGELFF. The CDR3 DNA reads TGTGCCAGCAGCTTTCCCACCGGGGAGCTGTTTTTT.

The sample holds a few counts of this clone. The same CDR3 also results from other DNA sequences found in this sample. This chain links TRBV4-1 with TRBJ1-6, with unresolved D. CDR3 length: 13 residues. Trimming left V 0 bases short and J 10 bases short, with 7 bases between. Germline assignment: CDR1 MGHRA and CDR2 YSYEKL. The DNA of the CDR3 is TGCGCCAGCAGCCAAGATGGTGGGTCACCCCTCCACTTT. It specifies CASSQDGGSPLHF.

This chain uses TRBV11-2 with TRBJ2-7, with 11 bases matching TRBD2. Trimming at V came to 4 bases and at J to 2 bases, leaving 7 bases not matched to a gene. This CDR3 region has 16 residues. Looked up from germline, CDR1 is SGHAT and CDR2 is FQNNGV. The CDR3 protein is CASSYLSGGAAYEQYF. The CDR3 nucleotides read TGTGCCAGCAGCTATCTTAGCGGGGGGGCCGCCTACGAGCAGTACTTC.

The CDR3 sequence is CASSFGVRDSGNQPQHF. The CDR3 DNA sequence: TGTGCCAGCAGTTTTGGGGTACGGGATAGCGGGAATCAGCCCCAGCATTTT. The gene calls are TRBV28 and TRBJ1-5; D remains ambiguous. Deletions cut 3 bases from V and 4 bases from J, with 19 bases between. This CDR3 has 17 residues. Germline CDR1 is MDHEN and CDR2 is SYDVKM.

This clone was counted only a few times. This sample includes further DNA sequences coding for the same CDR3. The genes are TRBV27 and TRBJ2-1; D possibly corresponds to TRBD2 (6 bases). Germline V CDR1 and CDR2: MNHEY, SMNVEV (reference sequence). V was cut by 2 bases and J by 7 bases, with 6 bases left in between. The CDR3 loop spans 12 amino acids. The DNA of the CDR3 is TGTGCCAGCAGTTTAGGGGGGAATGAGCAGTTCTTC. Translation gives CASSLGGNEQFF.

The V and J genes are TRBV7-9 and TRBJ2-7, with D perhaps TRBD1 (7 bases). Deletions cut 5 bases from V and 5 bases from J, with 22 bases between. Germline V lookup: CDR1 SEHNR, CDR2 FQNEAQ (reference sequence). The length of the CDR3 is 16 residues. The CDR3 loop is CASSDPEGAGANEQYF. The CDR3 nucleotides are TGTGCCAGCAGCGACCCGGAGGGGGCAGGCGCGAACGAGCAGTACTTC.

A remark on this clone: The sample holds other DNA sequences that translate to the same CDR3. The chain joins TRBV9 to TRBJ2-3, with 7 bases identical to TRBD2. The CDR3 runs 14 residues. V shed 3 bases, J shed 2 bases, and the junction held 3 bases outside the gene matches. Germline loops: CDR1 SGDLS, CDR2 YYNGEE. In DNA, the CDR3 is TGTGCCAGCAGCGCTAGCGGATCCACAGATACGCAGTATTTT. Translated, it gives CASSASGSTDTQYF.

The CDR3 is CASNQESGNTIYF. CDR3 DNA: TGTGCCAGCAATCAGGAGTCTGGAAACACCATATATTTT. The chain joins TRBV6-6 to TRBJ1-3; unclear D gene. Germline-derived CDR1 and CDR2 are MNHNY and SVGAGI (reference sequence). V was shortened by 7 bases and J by 1 base, with 8 bases between the two germline ends. CDR3 length equals 13 residues.